This T cell receptor (beta chain) was retrieved from a study of T cell responses to AZD1222 COVID-19 vaccine. This clone has only one observation. This table comes from immunoSEQ multiplex PCR, and its TCRdb copy is limited to in-frame clones, with some not included. The data show some 140,000 clones, more than 85% seen once. The source was peripheral blood, collected on day 0 of AZD1222 vaccination. The TCR originated in an adult in good health.

The CDR3 nucleotides are TGTGCCAGCAGTTACTCTGGCGGGGGTCCCCACTATACGCAGTATTTT. It codes for CASSYSGGGPHYTQYF. This sequence joins TRBV6-5 and TRBJ2-3, with 7 bases lining up with TRBD2. Germline lookup yields CDR1 MNHEY and CDR2 SVGAGI. The CDR3 sequence is 16 residues long. With 0 bases clipped from V and 7 bases from J, the junction kept 10 bases outside the gene matches.